Presented here are 11 T cell receptor beta chains from one specimen sequenced in a study of response to subunit inactivated influenza vaccine. TCRdb reprocessed the RT-PCR reads with MiXCR, giving one entry per CDR3 protein. The sample includes more than 600,000 distinct CDR3 sequences, about 18% of them seen just once. The material was PBMCs from blood, obtained around 5 days after vaccination. The receptors shown here come from a man between 50 and 59 years old who received an inactivated influenza vaccine.

V usage is TRBV4-1 and J usage is TRBJ2-1, with D perhaps matching TRBD1 or TRBD2 (7 bases each). The germline CDR1 and CDR2 sequences are MGHRA and YSYEKL. Trimming stripped 3 bases from V and 7 bases from J, with 19 bases between. This CDR3 comprises 16 residues. This CDR3 is CASSHRAGGEKNEQFF. CDR3 DNA sequence: TGCGCCAGCAGCCATCGGGCAGGGGGGGAAAAAAATGAGCAGTTCTTC.

This chain joins TRBV20-1 and TRBJ1-2; weak D call: TRBD1 (6 bases). The CDR3 runs to 14 residues. Germline values: CDR1 DFQATT, CDR2 SNEGSKA (reference sequence). Trimming cost V 6 bases and J 0 bases, with 14 bases left between them. The CDR3 nucleotides read TGCAGTGCCTATCCCCAGGGGCCTAACTATGGCTACACCTTC. Translation gives CSAYPQGPNYGYTF.

The chain combines TRBV7-9 with TRBJ2-2; TRBD2 might be the D (5 bases). The CDR3 is made up of 15 amino acids. V lost 1 base and J lost 6, with 12 bases in between. The germline CDR1 and CDR2 sequences are SEHNR and FQNEAQ (reference sequence). The CDR3, as DNA: TGTGCCAGCAGCTTAGAGTCCCTAGCATCCGGGGAGCTGTTTTTT. The encoded protein is CASSLESLASGELFF.

Written as DNA, the CDR3 is TGTGCCAGCAGCCCCGGACAGCCCCCGACCCAGTACTTC. This encodes CASSPGQPPTQYF. The chain is built from TRBV14 and TRBJ2-5; D may be TRBD1 (6 bases). Trimming left V 4 bases short and J 7 bases short, with 13 bases between. The CDR3 extends over 13 amino acids. Germline lookup yields CDR1 SGHDN and CDR2 FVKESK.

This clonotype has more than one count but fewer than ten. The chain recombines TRBV20-1 with TRBJ2-3; 10 bases map to TRBD2. There are 15 residues in the CDR3. V lost 6 bases, J lost 7 bases, and 13 bases stayed unmatched. The germline V gene has CDR1 DFQATT and CDR2 SNEGSKA (reference sequence). This CDR3 reads CSASSLAGALNTQYF. The CDR3, as DNA: TGCAGTGCCAGCTCCCTAGCGGGAGCCTTGAATACGCAGTATTTT.

This clonotype was seen ten or more times. J is TRBJ2-2 and V is TRBV4-2, with D hard to call. CDR1 LGHNA and CDR2 YNFKEQ come from the germline V gene. The germline V and J ends were trimmed by 0 bases and 1 base, with 9 bases remaining between them. The CDR3 totals 16 residues. CDR3 protein: CASSQDLPRNTGELFF. The CDR3 DNA follows: TGTGCCAGCAGCCAAGATCTTCCCAGGAACACCGGGGAGCTGTTTTTT.

Notes on this clonotype: The CDR3 ends on some other residue instead of the conserved phenylalanine or tryptophan, so this is likely a read error. The rearrangement joins TRBV5-1 to TRBJ2-1; 7 bases line up with TRBD1. The CDR3 runs to 15 residues. CDR1 is SGHRS and CDR2 is YFSETQ in the germline V gene. After removal of 4 bases from V and 0 bases from J, the junction contained 4 bases not matched to a gene. CDR3 nucleotide sequence: TGCGCCAGCAGCGCGACAGGGAACTCCTACAATGAGCAGTTCCTC. Translated, it gives CASSATGNSYNEQFL.

The chain couples TRBV5-6 to TRBJ2-2; D is undetermined. The germline CDR1 and CDR2 sequences are SGHDT and YYEEEE. The ends were cut back, 8 bases at V and 7 bases at J, with 15 bases in the middle. The CDR3 is 13 residues long. This chain's CDR3 is CASLLVASGELFF. The CDR3 DNA reads TGTGCCAGTCTTTTGGTAGCCAGCGGGGAGCTGTTTTTT. Complete variable domain (other parts from reference TRBV5-6 and TRBJ2-2): DAGVTQSPTHLIKTRGQQVTLRCSPKSGHDTVSWYQQALGQGPQFIFQYYEEEERQRGNFPDRFSGHQFPNYSSELNVNALLLGDSALYLCASLLVASGELFFGEGSRLTVL.

The V call is TRBV6-1, the J call TRBJ2-5; no reliable D call. Per germline, CDR1 MNHNS and CDR2 SASEGT. Between the trimmed V and J ends, which lost 5 bases and 5 bases, there was a span of 12 bases. CDR3 length: 13 amino acids. Here the CDR3 DNA reads TGTGCCAGCAGTCGAGCGACCGGGGAGACCCAGTACTTC. It translates to CASSRATGETQYF.

This clonotype occurred a few times. V gene TRBV5-1 combines with J gene TRBJ2-4; maybe TRBD1 (6 bases). The length of the CDR3 is 13 residues. V shed 4 bases and J shed 7 bases, with 12 bases lying between them. Looked up from germline, CDR1 is SGHRS and CDR2 is YFSETQ. The CDR3 is CASSLGGGNIQYF. The CDR3 region has the DNA TGCGCCAGCAGCCTAGGTGGGGGCAACATTCAGTACTTC.

This clonotype has a handful of counts. This chain joins TRBV20-1 and TRBJ1-1; no firm D call. Trimming took off 0 bases at V and 0 bases at J, with 8 bases between the two ends. The CDR3 consists of 14 residues. The germline V gene has CDR1 DFQATT and CDR2 SNEGSKA (reference sequence). The CDR3 loop is CSARDREVNTEAFF. As DNA, the CDR3 is TGCAGTGCTAGAGATCGCGAGGTGAACACTGAAGCTTTCTTT.